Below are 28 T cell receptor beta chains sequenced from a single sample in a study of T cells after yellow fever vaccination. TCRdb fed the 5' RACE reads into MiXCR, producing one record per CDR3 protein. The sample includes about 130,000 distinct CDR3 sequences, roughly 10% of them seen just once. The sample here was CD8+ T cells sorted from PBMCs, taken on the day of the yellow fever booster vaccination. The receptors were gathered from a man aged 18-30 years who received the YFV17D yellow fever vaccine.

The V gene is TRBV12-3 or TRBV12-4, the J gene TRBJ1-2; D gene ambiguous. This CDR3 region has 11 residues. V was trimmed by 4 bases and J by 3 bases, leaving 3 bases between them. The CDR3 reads CASSWHYGYTF. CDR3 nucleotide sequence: TGTGCCAGCAGTTGGCACTATGGCTACACCTTC.

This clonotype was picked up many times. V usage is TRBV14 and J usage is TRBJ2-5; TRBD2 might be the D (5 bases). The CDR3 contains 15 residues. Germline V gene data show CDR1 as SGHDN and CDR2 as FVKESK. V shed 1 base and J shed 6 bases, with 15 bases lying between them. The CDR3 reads CASSQAGLRAKTQYF. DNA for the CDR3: TGTGCCAGCAGCCAAGCCGGACTTCGGGCCAAGACCCAGTACTTC.

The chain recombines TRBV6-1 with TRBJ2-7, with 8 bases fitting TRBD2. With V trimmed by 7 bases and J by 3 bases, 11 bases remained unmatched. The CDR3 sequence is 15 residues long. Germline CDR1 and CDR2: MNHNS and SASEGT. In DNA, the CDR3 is TGTGCCAGCACGGGAGGGCAGCGGACACACTACGAGCAGTACGTC. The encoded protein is CASTGGQRTHYEQYV.

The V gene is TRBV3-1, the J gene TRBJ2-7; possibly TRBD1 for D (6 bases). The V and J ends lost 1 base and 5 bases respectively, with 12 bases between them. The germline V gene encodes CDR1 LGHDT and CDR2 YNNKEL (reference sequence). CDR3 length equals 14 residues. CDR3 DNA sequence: TGTGCCAGCAGCCAAGTACCCAGGGGCCACGAGCAGTACGTC. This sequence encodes CASSQVPRGHEQYV.

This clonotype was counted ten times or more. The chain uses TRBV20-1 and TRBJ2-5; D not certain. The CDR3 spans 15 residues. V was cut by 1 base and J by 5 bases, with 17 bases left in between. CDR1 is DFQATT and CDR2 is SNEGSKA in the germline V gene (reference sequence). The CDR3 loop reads CSARAVVEQLETQYF. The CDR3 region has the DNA TGCAGTGCTAGAGCTGTGGTTGAACAGTTGGAGACCCAGTACTTC.

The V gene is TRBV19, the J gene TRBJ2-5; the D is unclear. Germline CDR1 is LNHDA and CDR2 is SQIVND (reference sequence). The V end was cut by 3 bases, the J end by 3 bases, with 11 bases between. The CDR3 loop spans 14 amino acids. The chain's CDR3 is CASSILDGKETQYF. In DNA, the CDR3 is TGTGCCAGTAGTATCCTCGACGGAAAAGAGACCCAGTACTTC.

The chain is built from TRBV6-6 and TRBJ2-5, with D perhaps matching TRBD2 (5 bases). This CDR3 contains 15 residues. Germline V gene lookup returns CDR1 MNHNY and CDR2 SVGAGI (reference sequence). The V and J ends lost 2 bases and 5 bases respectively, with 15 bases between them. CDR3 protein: CASSYRTNGEETQYF. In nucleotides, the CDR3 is TGTGCCAGCAGTTACAGGACGAACGGGGAGGAGACCCAGTACTTC.

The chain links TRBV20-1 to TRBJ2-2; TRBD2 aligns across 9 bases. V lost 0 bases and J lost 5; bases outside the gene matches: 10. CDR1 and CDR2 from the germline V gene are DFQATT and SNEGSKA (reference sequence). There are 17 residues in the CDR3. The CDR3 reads CSARDPRLAGTTGELFF. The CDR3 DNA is TGCAGTGCTAGAGATCCACGCCTAGCGGGGACGACCGGGGAGCTGTTTTTT.

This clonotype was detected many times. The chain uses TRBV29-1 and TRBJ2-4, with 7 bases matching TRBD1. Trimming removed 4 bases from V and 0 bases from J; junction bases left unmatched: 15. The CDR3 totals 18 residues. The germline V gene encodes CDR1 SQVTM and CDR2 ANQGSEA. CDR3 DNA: TGCAGCGTTGGTTTGGGGACAGCAGAAAGCCTAGCCAAAAACATTCAGTACTTC. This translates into CSVGLGTAESLAKNIQYF.

CDR3 sequence (DNA): TGCGCCAGCAGCCGAAAGCGAGACAGGGTGAATGCTGAAGCTTTCTTT. Its protein product is CASSRKRDRVNAEAFF. This chain links TRBV4-1 with TRBJ1-1; 7 nucleotides agree with TRBD1. The CDR3 is made up of 16 amino acids. In germline, CDR1 is MGHRA, CDR2 YSYEKL. V was pared by 4 bases and J by 6 bases, with 14 bases of the junction left unmatched.

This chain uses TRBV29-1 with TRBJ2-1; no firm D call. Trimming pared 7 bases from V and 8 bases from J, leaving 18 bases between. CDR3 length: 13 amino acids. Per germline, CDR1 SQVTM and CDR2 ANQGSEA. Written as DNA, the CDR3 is TGCAGCGGTACGATCCAGAATCAGGATGAGCAGTTCTTC. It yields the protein CSGTIQNQDEQFF.

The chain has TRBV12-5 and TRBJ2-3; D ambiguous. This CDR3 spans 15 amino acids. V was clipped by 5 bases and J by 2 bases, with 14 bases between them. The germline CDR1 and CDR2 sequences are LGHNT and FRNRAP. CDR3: CASGRYPKLTDTQYF. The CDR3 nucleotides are TGTGCTAGTGGTCGATATCCAAAACTCACAGATACGCAGTATTTT.

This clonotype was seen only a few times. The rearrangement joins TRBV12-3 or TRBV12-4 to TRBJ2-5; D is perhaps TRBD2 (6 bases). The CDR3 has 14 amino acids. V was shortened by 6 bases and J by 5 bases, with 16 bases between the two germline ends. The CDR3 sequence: CASSVPGTPETQYF. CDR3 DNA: TGTGCCAGCAGCGTGCCTGGGACTCCGGAGACCCAGTACTTC.

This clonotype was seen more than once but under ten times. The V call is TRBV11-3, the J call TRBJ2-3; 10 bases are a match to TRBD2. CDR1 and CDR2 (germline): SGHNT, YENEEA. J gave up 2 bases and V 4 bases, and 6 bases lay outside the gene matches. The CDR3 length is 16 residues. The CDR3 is CASSSLAGADTDTQYF. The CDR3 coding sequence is TGTGCCAGCAGCTCTCTAGCGGGGGCCGACACAGATACGCAGTATTTT.

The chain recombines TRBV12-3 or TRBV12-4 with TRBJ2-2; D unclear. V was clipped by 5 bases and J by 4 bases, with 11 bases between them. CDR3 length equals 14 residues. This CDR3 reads CASSLNYPTGELFF. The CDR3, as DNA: TGTGCCAGCAGTCTCAATTACCCCACCGGGGAGCTGTTTTTT.

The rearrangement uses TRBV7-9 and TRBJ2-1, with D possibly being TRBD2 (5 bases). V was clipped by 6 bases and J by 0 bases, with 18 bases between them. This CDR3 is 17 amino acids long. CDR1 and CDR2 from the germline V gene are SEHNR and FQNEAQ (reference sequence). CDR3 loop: CASRSPGVGSSYNEQFF. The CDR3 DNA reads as TGTGCCAGCAGGTCTCCCGGGGTTGGGTCCTCCTACAATGAGCAGTTCTTC. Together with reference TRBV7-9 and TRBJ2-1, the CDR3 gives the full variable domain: DTGVSQNPRHKITKRGQNVTFRCDPISEHNRLYWYRQTLGQGPEFLTYFQNEAQLEKSRLLSDRFSAERPKGSFSTLEIQRTEQGDSAMYLCASRSPGVGSSYNEQFFGPGTRLTVL.

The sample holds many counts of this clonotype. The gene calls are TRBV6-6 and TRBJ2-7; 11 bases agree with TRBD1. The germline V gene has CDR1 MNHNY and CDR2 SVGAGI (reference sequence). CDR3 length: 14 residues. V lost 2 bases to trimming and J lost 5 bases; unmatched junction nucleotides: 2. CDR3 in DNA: TGTGCCAGCAGTTACGGGACAGGGGGAGACGAGCAGTACTTC. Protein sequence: CASSYGTGGDEQYF.

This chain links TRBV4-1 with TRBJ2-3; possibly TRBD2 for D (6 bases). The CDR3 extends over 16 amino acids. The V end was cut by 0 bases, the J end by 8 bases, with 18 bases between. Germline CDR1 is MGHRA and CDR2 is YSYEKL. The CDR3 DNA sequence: TGCGCCAGCAGCCAAGAGGACTACTCCTATACGGGTACGCAGTATTTT. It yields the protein CASSQEDYSYTGTQYF.

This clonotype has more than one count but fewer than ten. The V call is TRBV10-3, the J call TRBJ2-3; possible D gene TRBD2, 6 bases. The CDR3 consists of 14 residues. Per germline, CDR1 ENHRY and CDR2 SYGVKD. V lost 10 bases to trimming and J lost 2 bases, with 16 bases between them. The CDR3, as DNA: TGTGCCACGGGGGAGGTTGTGGACACAGATACGCAGTATTTT. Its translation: CATGEVVDTDTQYF.

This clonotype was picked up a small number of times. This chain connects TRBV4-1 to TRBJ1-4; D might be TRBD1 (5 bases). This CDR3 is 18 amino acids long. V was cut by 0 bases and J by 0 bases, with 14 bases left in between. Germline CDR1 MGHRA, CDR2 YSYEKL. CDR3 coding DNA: TGCGCCAGCAGCCAAGATTGGGGGGTTGGGGCAACTAATGAAAAACTGTTTTTT. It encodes CASSQDWGVGATNEKLFF.

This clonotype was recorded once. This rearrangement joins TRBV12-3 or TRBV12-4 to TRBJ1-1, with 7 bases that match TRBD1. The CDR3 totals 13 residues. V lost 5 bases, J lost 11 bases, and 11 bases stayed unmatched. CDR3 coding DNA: TGTGCCAGCAGTAAGACAGGGCCTCTTGGGGCTTTCTTT. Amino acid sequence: CASSKTGPLGAFF.

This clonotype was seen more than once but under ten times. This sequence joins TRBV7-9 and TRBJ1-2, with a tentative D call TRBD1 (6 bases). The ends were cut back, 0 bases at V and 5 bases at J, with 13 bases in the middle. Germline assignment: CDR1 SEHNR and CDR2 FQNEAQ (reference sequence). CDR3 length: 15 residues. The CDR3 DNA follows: TGTGCCAGCAGCTTAGCAGGGACATCCCTTTATGGCTACACCTTC. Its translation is CASSLAGTSLYGYTF.

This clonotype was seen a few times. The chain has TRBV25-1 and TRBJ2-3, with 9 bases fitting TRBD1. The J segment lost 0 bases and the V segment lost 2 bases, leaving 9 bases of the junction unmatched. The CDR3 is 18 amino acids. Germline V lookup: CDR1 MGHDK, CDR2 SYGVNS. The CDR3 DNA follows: TGTGCCAGCAGTGAAGGACAGGGGCCCCCTCGGAGCACAGATACGCAGTATTTT. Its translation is CASSEGQGPPRSTDTQYF.

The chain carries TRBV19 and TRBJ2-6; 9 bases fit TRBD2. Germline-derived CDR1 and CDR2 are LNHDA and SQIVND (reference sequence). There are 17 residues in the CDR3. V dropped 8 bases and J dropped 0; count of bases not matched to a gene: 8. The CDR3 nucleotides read TGTGCCAGTCGAAGGGGACTAGCCCCCTCTGGGGCCAACGTCCTGACTTTC. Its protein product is CASRRGLAPSGANVLTF. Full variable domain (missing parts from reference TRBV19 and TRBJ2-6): DGGITQSPKYLFRKEGQNVTLSCEQNLNHDAMYWYRQDPGQGLRLIYYSQIVNDFQKGDIAEGYSVSREKKESFPLTVTSAQKNPTAFYLCASRRGLAPSGANVLTFGAGSRLTVL.

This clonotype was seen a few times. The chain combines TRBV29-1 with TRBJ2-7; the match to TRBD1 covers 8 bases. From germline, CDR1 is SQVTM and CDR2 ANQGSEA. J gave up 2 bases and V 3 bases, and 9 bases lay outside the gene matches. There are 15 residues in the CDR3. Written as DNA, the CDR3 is TGCAGCGTTGATGGTTGGGGACAGGCGACCTACGAGCAGTACTTC. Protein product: CSVDGWGQATYEQYF.

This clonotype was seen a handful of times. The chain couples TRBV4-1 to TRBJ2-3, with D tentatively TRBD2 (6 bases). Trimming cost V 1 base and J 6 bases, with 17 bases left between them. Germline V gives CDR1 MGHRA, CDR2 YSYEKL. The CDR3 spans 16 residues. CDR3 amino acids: CASSQVGLAPFDTQYF. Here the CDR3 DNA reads TGCGCCAGCAGCCAAGTAGGGCTAGCGCCCTTTGATACGCAGTATTTT.

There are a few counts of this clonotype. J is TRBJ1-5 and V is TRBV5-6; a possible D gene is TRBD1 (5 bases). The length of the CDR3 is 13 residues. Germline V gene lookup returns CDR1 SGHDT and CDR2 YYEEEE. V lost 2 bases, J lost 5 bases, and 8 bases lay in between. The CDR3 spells CASSFGTHQPQHF. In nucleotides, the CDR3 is TGTGCCAGCAGCTTCGGGACCCATCAGCCCCAGCATTTT.

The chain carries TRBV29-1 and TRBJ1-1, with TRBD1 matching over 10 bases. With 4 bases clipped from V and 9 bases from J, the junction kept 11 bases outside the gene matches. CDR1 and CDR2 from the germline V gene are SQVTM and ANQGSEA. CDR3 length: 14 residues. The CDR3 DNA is TGCAGCGTTGGGAGCGGGACAGGGGTTTCTAAAGCTTTCTTT. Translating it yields CSVGSGTGVSKAFF.